The 25 T cell receptor beta chains given below trace back to one sample, sequenced in a study of blood T cell repertoires in COVID-19. Sequencing used immunoSEQ multiplex PCR; TCRdb keeps in-frame clones, though not all of them. The sample carries about 97,000 clones, around 87% recorded once. The sequencing sample was made of peripheral blood. Every receptor here comes from a man between 45 and 60 years old with active or convalescent COVID-19.

This chain connects TRBV29-1 to TRBJ1-5; 10 nucleotides align to TRBD1. CDR3 size: 15 residues. Germline CDR1 and CDR2: SQVTM and ANQGSEA. The V segment lost 4 bases and the J segment 2 bases; nucleotides outside the gene matches: 5. Written as DNA, the CDR3 is TGCAGCGTTGTATCTGGGACAGGGGGCAATCAGCCCCAGCATTTT. It translates to CSVVSGTGGNQPQHF.

The genes are TRBV3-1 (or the pseudogene TRBV3-2) and TRBJ2-3; TRBD2 aligns across 8 bases. Germline V gives CDR1 LGHDT, CDR2 YNNKEL (reference sequence). V dropped 1 base and J dropped 0; count of bases not matched to a gene: 9. This CDR3 region has 18 residues. The CDR3 DNA follows: TGTGCCAGCAGCCAAGCGGGACTAGAAGTATTTAGCACAGATACGCAGTATTTT. Protein: CASSQAGLEVFSTDTQYF.

V usage is TRBV10-1 and J usage is TRBJ1-4; 8 bases map to TRBD1. Germline lookup yields CDR1 WNHNN and CDR2 SYGVQD (reference sequence). V was clipped by 5 bases and J by 8 bases; unmatched bases: 4. This CDR3 region has 13 residues. The CDR3 loop reads CASSPRTGEKLFF. The CDR3 DNA follows: TGCGCCAGCAGTCCCCGGACAGGGGAAAAACTGTTTTTT.

The chain links TRBV2 to TRBJ2-7; a weak D match, TRBD1 (6 bases). V lost 6 bases and J lost 4, with 16 bases in between. Germline V lookup: CDR1 SNHLY, CDR2 FYNNEI. This CDR3 has 14 residues. CDR3 DNA: TGTGCCAGCAGAGGCTGGGACACCTTTTACGAGCAGTACGTC. Encoded protein: CASRGWDTFYEQYV.

This clone is a singleton in its sample. V is TRBV28 and J is TRBJ1-2; 8 nucleotides line up with TRBD1. The CDR3 sequence is 15 residues long. V shed 4 bases, J shed 5 bases, and the junction held 9 bases outside the gene matches. From germline, CDR1 is MDHEN and CDR2 SYDVKM. The CDR3 protein is CASSSPPGQGYGYTF. CDR3 bases: TGTGCCAGCAGTTCTCCCCCCGGACAGGGTTATGGCTACACCTTC.

This sequence joins TRBV9 and TRBJ1-6; unclear D gene. Germline CDR1 is SGDLS and CDR2 is YYNGEE. V lost 1 base and J lost 7, with 6 bases in between. The CDR3 contains 13 residues. The CDR3 coding sequence is TGTGCCAGCAGCGTATCAGGAAATTCACCCCTCCACTTT. Its protein is CASSVSGNSPLHF. Using reference TRBV9 and TRBJ1-6 for the parts outside the CDR3, the full variable domain is DSGVTQTPKHLITATGQRVTLRCSPRSGDLSVYWYQQSLDQGLQFLIQYYNGEERAKGNILERFSAQQFPDLHSELNLSSLELGDSALYFCASSVSGNSPLHFGNGTRLTVT.

The chain is built from TRBV7-8 and TRBJ2-1, with TRBD2 matching 8 bases. The CDR3 covers 15 residues. With 5 bases clipped from V and 4 bases from J, the junction kept 7 bases outside the gene matches. Germline loops: CDR1 SGHVS, CDR2 FQNEAQ. The CDR3 nucleotides read TGTGCCAGCAGCCGCGCTGGCGGGGGGTACAATGAGCAGTTCTTC. It is translated as CASSRAGGGYNEQFF.

The chain combines TRBV27 with TRBJ1-5; the match to TRBD1 covers 7 bases. Looked up from germline, CDR1 is MNHEY and CDR2 is SMNVEV (reference sequence). V was pared by 5 bases and J by 1 base, with 11 bases of the junction left unmatched. The CDR3 has 17 residues. DNA of the CDR3: TGTGCCAGCAGTCCCCAAGGGACAGATGGAAGCAATCAGCCCCAGCATTTT. Translating it yields CASSPQGTDGSNQPQHF.

This clone is a singleton in its sample. The rearrangement joins TRBV5-1 to TRBJ2-3; D may be TRBD1 (5 bases). The CDR3 has 16 amino acids. Germline CDR1 and CDR2: SGHRS and YFSETQ. The ends were cut back, 2 bases at V and 0 bases at J, with 13 bases in the middle. Here the CDR3 DNA reads TGCGCCAGCAGCTTCCAGGGCAGCTCTAGCACAGATACGCAGTATTTT. Residues: CASSFQGSSSTDTQYF. The whole variable domain, filled in from reference TRBV5-1 and TRBJ2-3, reads KAGVTQTPRYLIKTRGQQVTLSCSPISGHRSVSWYQQTPGQGLQFLFEYFSETQRNKGNFPGRFSGRQFSNSRSEMNVSTLELGDSALYLCASSFQGSSSTDTQYFGPGTRLTVL.

The J gene is TRBJ2-5, the V gene TRBV5-8; D might be TRBD1 (5 bases). The CDR3 totals 15 residues. V dropped 4 bases and J dropped 5 bases, with 18 bases sitting between them. Germline loops: CDR1 SGHTS, CDR2 YDEGEE. The CDR3 spells CASSPGAVTPETQYF. DNA of the CDR3: TGTGCCAGCAGCCCTGGGGCGGTGACCCCGGAGACCCAGTACTTC.

This rearrangement joins TRBV19 to TRBJ2-5; D perhaps matches TRBD1 (5 bases). Per germline, CDR1 LNHDA and CDR2 SQIVND (reference sequence). V was pared by 4 bases and J by 0 bases, with 15 bases between. This CDR3 has 16 amino acids. DNA of the CDR3: TGTGCCAGTAGTACGGACGCCGCAGGGTACCAAGAGACCCAGTACTTC. Residues: CASSTDAAGYQETQYF.

This CDR3 reads CASSPGQGENYEQYF. CDR3 DNA: TGCGCCAGCAGCCCGGGACAGGGGGAGAACTACGAGCAGTACTTC. The gene calls are TRBV5-1 and TRBJ2-7; 11 bases agree with TRBD1. The V and J ends lost 4 bases and 3 bases, in that order; junction bases with no gene match: 6. Germline CDR1 and CDR2: SGHRS and YFSETQ. This CDR3 is 15 amino acids long.

The rearrangement links TRBV4-1 to TRBJ2-1; TRBD1 agrees at 9 bases. The CDR3 has 19 residues. The V gene's germline CDR1 is MGHRA and CDR2 YSYEKL. Trimming at V came to 2 bases and at J to 6 bases, leaving 17 bases not matched to a gene. CDR3 sequence reads: CASSQTGTGFWGDRNEQFF. The CDR3 DNA reads as TGCGCCAGCAGCCAAACCGGGACAGGGTTTTGGGGGGATCGCAATGAGCAGTTCTTC.

Only one count was recorded for this clone. The chain links TRBV6-5 to TRBJ1-5, with 7 bases lining up with TRBD1. The CDR3 runs 15 residues. Germline trimming cut 0 bases from V and 6 bases from J; bases unmatched to any gene: 5. CDR1 is MNHEY, CDR2 SVGAGI, per germline. As DNA, the CDR3 is TGTGCCAGCAGTTACTCTATAGGGGGCGGTCAGCCCCAGCATTTT. Its protein is CASSYSIGGGQPQHF.

The rearrangement links TRBV28 to TRBJ2-7; D gene uncertain. Germline CDR1 MDHEN, CDR2 SYDVKM. The CDR3 length is 12 residues. Trimming left V 2 bases short and J 2 bases short, with 4 bases between. The DNA of the CDR3 is TGTGCCAGCAGTTTAACGGCCTACGAGCAGTACTTC. This encodes CASSLTAYEQYF.

The chain is built from TRBV19 and TRBJ1-4; TRBD1 matches 8 bases. The germline V gene encodes CDR1 LNHDA and CDR2 SQIVND (reference sequence). The ends lost 7 bases at V and 7 bases at J; junction bases unmatched: 8. CDR3 length equals 14 residues. The CDR3 is CASTTTGAGEKLFF. In DNA form, the CDR3 reads TGTGCCAGTACTACGACAGGGGCAGGTGAAAAACTGTTTTTT.

The V and J genes are TRBV6-5 and TRBJ2-6, with D unclear. The CDR3 is 14 residues long. The ends were cut back, 6 bases at V and 0 bases at J, with 6 bases in the middle. Germline values: CDR1 MNHEY, CDR2 SVGAGI. CDR3: CASRPDSGANVLTF. The CDR3, as DNA: TGTGCCAGCAGGCCAGACTCTGGGGCCAACGTCCTGACTTTC.

The chain uses TRBV28 and TRBJ2-1; 7 bases agree with TRBD2. The germline V gene has CDR1 MDHEN and CDR2 SYDVKM. The CDR3 runs 16 residues. The junction had 7 bases not matched to a gene; V was cut back by 5 bases and J by 0 bases. The CDR3 DNA sequence: TGTGCCAGCAGTCTAATGGGGGGGTTCTCCTACAATGAGCAGTTCTTC. It translates to CASSLMGGFSYNEQFF.

The rearrangement joins TRBV5-1 to TRBJ2-3; D gene unclear. Trimming left V 7 bases short and J 0 bases short, with 15 bases between. The CDR3 spans 15 residues. Germline CDR1 SGHRS, CDR2 YFSETQ. The CDR3 protein is CASLKRTSSTDTQYF. The CDR3 coding sequence is TGCGCCAGCCTTAAGCGAACGTCTAGCACAGATACGCAGTATTTT.

This chain uses TRBV28 with TRBJ2-1, with 10 bases aligning to TRBD1. V dropped 0 bases and J dropped 5; count of bases not matched to a gene: 4. The germline V gene has CDR1 MDHEN and CDR2 SYDVKM. This CDR3 spans 16 amino acids. In DNA, the CDR3 is TGTGCCAGCAGTTTATGGCGGACAGGGGGGAACAATGAGCAGTTCTTC. It yields the protein CASSLWRTGGNNEQFF.

This chain links TRBV5-1 with TRBJ2-7, with D possibly TRBD2 on 6 matching bases. The V gene's germline CDR1 is SGHRS and CDR2 YFSETQ. Trimming pared 1 base from V and 3 bases from J, leaving 17 bases between. The length of the CDR3 is 16 residues. CDR3 protein: CASSLLALGGDYEQYF. DNA of the CDR3: TGCGCCAGCAGCTTGCTTGCACTAGGAGGGGACTACGAGCAGTACTTC.

V and J are TRBV6-1 and TRBJ2-1; D uncertain. Per the germline V gene, CDR1 is MNHNS and CDR2 is SASEGT. The CDR3 consists of 14 residues. With 3 bases removed from V and 0 bases from J, the gap between germline ends came to 6 bases. The DNA of the CDR3 is TGTGCCAGCAGTGATTGGCCCTCCTACAATGAGCAGTTCTTC. As protein: CASSDWPSYNEQFF.

The rearrangement links TRBV5-1 to TRBJ2-2; D gene uncertain. Germline V lookup: CDR1 SGHRS, CDR2 YFSETQ. There are 15 residues in the CDR3. The germline V and J ends were trimmed by 0 bases and 2 bases, with 8 bases remaining between them. In DNA, the CDR3 is TGCGCCAGCAGCTTGGTTTCCAAAAACACCGGGGAGCTGTTTTTT. Translation: CASSLVSKNTGELFF.

This clone was recorded only once. The chain links TRBV24-1 to TRBJ1-5, with 11 nucleotides matching TRBD1. Germline loops: CDR1 KGHDR, CDR2 SFDVKD. This CDR3 is built from 16 residues. With 4 bases clipped from V and 1 base from J, the junction kept 2 bases outside the gene matches. Here the CDR3 DNA reads TGTGCCACCAGTGAGGACAGGGGGCAAAGCAATCAGCCCCAGCATTTT. Protein: CATSEDRGQSNQPQHF.

This chain joins TRBV19 and TRBJ2-2, with D perhaps matching TRBD2 (5 bases). Trimming removed 3 bases from V and 7 bases from J, with 18 bases in between. CDR3 length: 16 amino acids. The germline V gene has CDR1 LNHDA and CDR2 SQIVND (reference sequence). CDR3 sequence reads: CASSIKLFGVIGELFF. DNA for the CDR3: TGTGCCAGTAGTATTAAGTTGTTCGGGGTTATCGGGGAGCTGTTTTTT.